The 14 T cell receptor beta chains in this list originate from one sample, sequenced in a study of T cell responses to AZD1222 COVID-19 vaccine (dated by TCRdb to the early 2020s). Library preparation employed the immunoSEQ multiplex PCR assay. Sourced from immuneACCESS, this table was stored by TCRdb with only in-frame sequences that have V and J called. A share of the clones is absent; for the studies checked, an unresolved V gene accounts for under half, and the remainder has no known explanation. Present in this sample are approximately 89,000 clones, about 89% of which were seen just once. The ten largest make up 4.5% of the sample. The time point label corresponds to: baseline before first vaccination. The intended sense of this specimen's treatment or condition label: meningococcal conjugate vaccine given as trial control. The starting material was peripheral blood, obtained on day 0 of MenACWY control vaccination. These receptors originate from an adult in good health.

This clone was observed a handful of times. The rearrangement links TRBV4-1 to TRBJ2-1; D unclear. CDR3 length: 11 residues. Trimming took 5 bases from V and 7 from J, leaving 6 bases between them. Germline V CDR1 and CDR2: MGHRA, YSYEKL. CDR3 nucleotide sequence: TGCGCCAGCAGCATAAGAAATGAGCAGTTCTTC. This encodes CASSIRNEQFF.

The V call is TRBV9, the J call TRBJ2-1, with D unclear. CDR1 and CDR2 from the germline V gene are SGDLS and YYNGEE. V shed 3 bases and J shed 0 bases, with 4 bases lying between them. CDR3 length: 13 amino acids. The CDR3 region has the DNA TGTGCCAGCAGCGGTACCTCCTACAATGAGCAGTTCTTC. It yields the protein CASSGTSYNEQFF.

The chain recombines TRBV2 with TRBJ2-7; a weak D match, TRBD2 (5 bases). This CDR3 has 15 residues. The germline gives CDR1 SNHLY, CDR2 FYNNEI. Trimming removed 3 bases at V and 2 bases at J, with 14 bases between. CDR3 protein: CASSEYTGSAYEQYF. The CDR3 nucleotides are TGTGCCAGCAGTGAGTATACGGGGTCAGCCTACGAGCAGTACTTC.

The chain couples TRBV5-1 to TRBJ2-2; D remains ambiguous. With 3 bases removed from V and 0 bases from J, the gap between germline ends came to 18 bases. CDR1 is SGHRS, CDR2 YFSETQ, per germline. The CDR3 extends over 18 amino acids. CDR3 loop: CASSSTWRGRTNTGELFF. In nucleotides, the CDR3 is TGCGCCAGCAGCTCAACGTGGCGCGGCAGAACGAACACCGGGGAGCTGTTTTTT.

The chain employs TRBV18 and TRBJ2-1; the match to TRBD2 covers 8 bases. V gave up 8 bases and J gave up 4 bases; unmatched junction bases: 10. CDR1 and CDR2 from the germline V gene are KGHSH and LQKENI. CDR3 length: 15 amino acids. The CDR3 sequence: CASPLGTRPYNEQFF. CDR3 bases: TGTGCCAGCCCCCTGGGGACTAGGCCTTACAATGAGCAGTTCTTC.

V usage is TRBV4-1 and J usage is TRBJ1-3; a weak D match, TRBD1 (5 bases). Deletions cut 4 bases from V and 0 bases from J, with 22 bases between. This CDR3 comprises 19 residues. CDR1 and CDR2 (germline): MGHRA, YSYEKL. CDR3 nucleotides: TGCGCCAGCAGCCCGTATAAATATCGGGACGCAAGCTCTGGAAACACCATATATTTT. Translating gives CASSPYKYRDASSGNTIYF.

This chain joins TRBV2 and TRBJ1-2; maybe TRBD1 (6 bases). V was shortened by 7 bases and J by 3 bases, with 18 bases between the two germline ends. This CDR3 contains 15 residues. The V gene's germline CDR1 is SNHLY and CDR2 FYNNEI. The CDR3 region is CASTLGQGLHYGYTF. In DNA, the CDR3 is TGTGCCAGCACCCTAGGGCAGGGGTTACACTATGGCTACACCTTC.

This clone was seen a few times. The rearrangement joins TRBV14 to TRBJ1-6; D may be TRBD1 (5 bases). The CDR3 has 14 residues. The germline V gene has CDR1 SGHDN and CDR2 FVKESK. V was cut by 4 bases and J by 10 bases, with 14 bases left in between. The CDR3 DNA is TGTGCCAGCAGCCCCCACGGGGGGAGGTCACCCCTCCACTTT. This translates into CASSPHGGRSPLHF. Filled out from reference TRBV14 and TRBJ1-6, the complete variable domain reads EAGVTQFPSHSVIEKGQTVTLRCDPISGHDNLYWYRRVMGKEIKFLLHFVKESKQDESGMPNNRFLAERTGGTYSTLKVQPAELEDSGVYFCASSPHGGRSPLHFGNGTRLTVT.

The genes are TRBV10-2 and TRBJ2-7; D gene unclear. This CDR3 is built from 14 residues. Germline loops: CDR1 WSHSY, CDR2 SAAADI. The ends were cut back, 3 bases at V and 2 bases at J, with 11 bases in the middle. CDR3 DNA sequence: TGCGCCAGCAGTGATCCAGGACCCGCCTACGAGCAGTACTTC. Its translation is CASSDPGPAYEQYF.

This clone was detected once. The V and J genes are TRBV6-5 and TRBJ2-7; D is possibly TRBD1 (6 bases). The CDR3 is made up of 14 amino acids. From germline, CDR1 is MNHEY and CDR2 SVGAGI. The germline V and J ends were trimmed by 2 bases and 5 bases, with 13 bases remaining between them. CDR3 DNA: TGTGCCAGCAGTTACCCCATACAGGGCAACGAGCAGTACTTC. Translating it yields CASSYPIQGNEQYF.

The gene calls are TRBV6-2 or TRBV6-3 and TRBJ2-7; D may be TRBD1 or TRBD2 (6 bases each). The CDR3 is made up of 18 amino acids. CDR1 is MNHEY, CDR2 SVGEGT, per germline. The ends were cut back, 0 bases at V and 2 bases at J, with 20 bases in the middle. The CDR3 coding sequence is TGTGCCAGCAGTTACTCACCCGAACATCAAGGGGGGCCCTACGAGCAGTACTTC. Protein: CASSYSPEHQGGPYEQYF.

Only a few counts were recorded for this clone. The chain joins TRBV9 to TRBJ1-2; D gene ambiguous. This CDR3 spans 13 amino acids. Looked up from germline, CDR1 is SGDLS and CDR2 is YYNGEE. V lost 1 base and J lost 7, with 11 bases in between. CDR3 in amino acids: CASSVKLPGGYTF. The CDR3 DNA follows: TGTGCCAGCAGCGTAAAGCTTCCGGGTGGCTACACCTTC.

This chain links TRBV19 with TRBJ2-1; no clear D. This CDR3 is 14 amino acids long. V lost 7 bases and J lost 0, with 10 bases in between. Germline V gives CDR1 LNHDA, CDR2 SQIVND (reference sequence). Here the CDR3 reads CASKSVDSYNEQFF. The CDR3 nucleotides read TGTGCCAGTAAATCTGTTGACTCCTACAATGAGCAGTTCTTC.

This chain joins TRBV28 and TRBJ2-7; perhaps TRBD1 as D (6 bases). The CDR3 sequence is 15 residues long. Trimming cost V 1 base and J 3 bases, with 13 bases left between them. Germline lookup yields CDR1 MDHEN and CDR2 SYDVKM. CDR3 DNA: TGTGCCAGCAGTTTATTGACAGGACAGAACTACGAGCAGTACTTC. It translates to CASSLLTGQNYEQYF.